This T cell receptor beta chain was sequenced in a study of blood T cells in healthy people across ages. Trimming removed 10 bases from V and 4 bases from J, with 11 bases in between. Germline V gene data show CDR1 as MNHEY and CDR2 as SVGAGI. CDR3 size: 11 residues. With a J-beta primer mix and a sample-barcoded 5' primer, a second PCR ran 7 to 11 cycles. Via MiXCR, TCRdb re-called the 5' RACE reads, giving one row per CDR3 protein. The table shows about 1,000,000 distinct CDR3 sequences, with 45% occurring only once. The source of this sequence is a woman in her fifties or sixties in good health. The V call is TRBV6-5, the J call TRBJ2-7; D not resolved. The specimen was blood. The CDR3 DNA reads as TGTGCCACCTCACAGAAATACGAGCAGTACTTC. It specifies CATSQKYEQYF.